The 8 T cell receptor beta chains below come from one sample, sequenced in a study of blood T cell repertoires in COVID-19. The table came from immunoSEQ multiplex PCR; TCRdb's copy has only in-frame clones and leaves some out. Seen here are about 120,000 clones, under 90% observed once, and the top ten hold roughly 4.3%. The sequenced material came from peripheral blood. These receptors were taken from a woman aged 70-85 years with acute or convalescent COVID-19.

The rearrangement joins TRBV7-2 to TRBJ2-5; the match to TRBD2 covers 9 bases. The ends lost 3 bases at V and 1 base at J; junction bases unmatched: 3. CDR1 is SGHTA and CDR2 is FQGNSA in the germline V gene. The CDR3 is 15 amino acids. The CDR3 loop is CASSLPSGTQETQYF. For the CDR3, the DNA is TGTGCCAGCAGCTTGCCTAGCGGGACCCAAGAGACCCAGTACTTC.

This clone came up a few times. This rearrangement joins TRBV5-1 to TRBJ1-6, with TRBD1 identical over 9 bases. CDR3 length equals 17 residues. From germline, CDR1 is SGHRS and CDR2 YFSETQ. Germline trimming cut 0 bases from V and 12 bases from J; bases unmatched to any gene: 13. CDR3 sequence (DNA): TGCGCCAGCAGCTTGGACCACTTGGGACAGGGTGAGAGACCCCTCCACTTT. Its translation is CASSLDHLGQGERPLHF. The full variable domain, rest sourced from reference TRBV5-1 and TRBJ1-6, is KAGVTQTPRYLIKTRGQQVTLSCSPISGHRSVSWYQQTPGQGLQFLFEYFSETQRNKGNFPGRFSGRQFSNSRSEMNVSTLELGDSALYLCASSLDHLGQGERPLHFGNGTRLTVT.

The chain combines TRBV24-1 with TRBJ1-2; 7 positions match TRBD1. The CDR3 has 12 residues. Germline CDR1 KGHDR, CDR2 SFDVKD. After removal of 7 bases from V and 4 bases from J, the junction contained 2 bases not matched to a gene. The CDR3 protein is CATSRQGYGYTF. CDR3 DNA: TGTGCCACCAGCCGACAGGGCTATGGCTACACCTTC.

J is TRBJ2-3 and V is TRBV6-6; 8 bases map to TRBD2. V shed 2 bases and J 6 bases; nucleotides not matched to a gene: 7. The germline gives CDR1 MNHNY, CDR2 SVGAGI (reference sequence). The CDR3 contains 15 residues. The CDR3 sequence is CASSYTGGAGDTQYF. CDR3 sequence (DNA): TGTGCCAGCAGTTACACGGGGGGGGCCGGGGATACGCAGTATTTT.

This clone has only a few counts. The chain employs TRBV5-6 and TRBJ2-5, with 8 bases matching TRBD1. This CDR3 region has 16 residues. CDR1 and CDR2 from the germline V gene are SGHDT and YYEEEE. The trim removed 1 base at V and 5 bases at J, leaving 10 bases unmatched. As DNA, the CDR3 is TGTGCCAGCAGCTTGTTCACCCAGGGGGCAGGGGAGACCCAGTACTTC. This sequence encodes CASSLFTQGAGETQYF.

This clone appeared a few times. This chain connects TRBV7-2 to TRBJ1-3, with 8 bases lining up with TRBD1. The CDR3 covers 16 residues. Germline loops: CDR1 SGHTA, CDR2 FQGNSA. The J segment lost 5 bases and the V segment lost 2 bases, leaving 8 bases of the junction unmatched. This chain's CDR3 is CASSLLWQGARNTIYF. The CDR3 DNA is TGTGCCAGCAGCTTATTGTGGCAGGGGGCCCGAAACACCATATATTTT.

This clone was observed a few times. In nucleotides, the CDR3 is TGTGCCAGCAGCTTAACAGGGACAACTGAAGCTTTCTTT. It encodes CASSLTGTTEAFF. V usage is TRBV7-2 and J usage is TRBJ1-1; possibly TRBD1 for D (6 bases). CDR1 and CDR2 from the germline V gene are SGHTA and FQGNSA. The CDR3 consists of 13 residues. The V end was cut by 2 bases, the J end by 5 bases, with 9 bases between.

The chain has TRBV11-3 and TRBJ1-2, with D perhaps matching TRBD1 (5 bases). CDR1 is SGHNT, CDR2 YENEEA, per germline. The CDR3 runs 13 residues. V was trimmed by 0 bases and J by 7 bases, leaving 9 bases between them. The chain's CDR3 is CASSLDPTGGYTF. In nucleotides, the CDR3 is TGTGCCAGCAGCTTAGATCCTACAGGTGGCTACACCTTC.